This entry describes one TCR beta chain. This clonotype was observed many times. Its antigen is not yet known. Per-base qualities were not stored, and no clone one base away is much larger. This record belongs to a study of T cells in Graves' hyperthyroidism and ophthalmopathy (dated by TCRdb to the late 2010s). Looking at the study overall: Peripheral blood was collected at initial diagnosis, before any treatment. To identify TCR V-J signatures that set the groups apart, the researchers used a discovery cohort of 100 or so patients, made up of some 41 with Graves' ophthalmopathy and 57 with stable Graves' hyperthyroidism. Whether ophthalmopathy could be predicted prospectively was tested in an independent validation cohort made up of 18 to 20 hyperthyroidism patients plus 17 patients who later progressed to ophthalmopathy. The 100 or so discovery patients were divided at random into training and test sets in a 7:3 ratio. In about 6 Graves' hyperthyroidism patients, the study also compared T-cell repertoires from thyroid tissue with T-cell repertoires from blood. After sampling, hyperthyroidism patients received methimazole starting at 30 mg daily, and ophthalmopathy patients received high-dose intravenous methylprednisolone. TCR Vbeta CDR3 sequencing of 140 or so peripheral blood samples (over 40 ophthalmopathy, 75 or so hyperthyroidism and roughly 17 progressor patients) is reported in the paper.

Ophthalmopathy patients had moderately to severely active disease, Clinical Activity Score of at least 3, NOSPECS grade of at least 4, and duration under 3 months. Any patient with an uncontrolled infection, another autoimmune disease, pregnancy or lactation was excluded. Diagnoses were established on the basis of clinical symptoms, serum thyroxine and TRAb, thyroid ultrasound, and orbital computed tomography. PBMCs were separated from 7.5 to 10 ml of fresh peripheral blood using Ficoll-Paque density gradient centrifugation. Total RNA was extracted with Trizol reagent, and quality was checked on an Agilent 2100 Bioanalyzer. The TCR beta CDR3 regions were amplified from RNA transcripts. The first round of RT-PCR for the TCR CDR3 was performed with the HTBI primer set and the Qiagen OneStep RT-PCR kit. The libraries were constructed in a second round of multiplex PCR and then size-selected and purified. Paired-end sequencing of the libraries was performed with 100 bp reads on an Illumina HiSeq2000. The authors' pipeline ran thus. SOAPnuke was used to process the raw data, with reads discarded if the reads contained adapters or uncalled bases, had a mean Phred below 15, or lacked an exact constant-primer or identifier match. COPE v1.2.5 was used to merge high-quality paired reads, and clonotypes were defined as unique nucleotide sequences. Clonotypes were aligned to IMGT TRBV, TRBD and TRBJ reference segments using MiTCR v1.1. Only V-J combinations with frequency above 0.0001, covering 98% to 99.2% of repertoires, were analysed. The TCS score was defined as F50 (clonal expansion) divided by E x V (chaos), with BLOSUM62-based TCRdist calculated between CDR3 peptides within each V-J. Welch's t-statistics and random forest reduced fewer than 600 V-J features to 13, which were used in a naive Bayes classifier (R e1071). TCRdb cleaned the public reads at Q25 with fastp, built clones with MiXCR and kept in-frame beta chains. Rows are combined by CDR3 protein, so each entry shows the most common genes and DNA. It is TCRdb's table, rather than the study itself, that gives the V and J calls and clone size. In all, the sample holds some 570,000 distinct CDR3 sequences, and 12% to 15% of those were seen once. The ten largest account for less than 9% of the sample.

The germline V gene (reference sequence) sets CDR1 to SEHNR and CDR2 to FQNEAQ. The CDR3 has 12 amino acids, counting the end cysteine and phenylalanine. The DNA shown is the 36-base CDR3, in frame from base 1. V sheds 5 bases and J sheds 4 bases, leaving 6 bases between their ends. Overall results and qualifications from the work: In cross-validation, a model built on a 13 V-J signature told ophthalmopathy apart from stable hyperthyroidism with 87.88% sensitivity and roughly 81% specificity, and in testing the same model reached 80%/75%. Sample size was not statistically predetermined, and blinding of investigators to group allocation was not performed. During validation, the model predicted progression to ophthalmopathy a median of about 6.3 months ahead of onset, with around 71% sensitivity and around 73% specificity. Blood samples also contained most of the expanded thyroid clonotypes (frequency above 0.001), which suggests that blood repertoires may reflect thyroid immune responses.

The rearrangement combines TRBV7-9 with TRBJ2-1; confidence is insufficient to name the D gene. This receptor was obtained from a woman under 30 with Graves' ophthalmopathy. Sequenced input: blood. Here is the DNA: TGTGCCAGCAGCGCCCTTTACAATGAGCAGTTCTTC. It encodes CASSALYNEQFF.